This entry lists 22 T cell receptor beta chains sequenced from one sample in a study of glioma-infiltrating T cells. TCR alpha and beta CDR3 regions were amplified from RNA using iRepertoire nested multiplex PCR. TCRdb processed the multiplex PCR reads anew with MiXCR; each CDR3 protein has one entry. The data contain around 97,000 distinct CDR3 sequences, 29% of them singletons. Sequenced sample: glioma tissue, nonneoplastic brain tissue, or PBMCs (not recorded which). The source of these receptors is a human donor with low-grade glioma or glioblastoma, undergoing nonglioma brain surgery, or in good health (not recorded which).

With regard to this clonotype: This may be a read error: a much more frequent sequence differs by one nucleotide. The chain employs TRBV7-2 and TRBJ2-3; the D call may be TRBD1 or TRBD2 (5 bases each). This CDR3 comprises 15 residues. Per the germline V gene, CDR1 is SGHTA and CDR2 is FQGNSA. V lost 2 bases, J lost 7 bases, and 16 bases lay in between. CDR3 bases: TGTGCCAGCAGCTTACAAGAAGGGGTGGGACATACGCAGTATTTT. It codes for CASSLQEGVGHTQYF.

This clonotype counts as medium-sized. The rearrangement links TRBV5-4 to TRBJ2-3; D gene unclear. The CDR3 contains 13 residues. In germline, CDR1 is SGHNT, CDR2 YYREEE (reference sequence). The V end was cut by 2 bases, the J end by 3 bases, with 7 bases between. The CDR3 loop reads CASSLGLTDTQYF. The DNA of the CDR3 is TGTGCCAGCAGCTTAGGGTTGACAGATACGCAGTATTTT. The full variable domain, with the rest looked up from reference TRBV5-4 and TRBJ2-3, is ETGVTQSPTHLIKTRGQQVTLRCSSQSGHNTVSWYQQALGQGPQFIFQYYREEENGRGNFPPRFSGLQFPNYSSELNVNALELDDSALYLCASSLGLTDTQYFGPGTRLTVL.

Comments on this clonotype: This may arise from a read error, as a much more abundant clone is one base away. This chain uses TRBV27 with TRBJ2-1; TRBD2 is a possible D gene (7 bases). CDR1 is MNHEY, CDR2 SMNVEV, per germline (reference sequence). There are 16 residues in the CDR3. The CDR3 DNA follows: TGTGCCAGCATTTCTGGAGCGGGACAAGCTTACAATGAGCAGCTCTTC. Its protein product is CASISGAGQAYNEQLF.

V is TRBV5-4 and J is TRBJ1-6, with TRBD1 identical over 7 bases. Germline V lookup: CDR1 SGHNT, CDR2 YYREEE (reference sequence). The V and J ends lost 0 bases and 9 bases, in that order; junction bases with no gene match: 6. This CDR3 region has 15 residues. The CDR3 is CASSLADRTGSPLHF. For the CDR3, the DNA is TGTGCCAGCAGCTTGGCGGACAGGACGGGTTCACCCCTCCACTTT.

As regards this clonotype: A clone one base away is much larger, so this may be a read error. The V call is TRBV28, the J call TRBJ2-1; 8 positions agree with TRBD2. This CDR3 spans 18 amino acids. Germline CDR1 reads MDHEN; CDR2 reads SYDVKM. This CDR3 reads CASSSSYWVAGRDDDQFF. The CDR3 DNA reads TGTGCCAGCAGTTCAAGTTATTGGGTAGCGGGGAGGGACGATGATCAGTTCTTC.

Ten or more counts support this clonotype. The CDR3 protein is CASRPGAAAEPQHF. The DNA for the CDR3 is TGTGCCAGCAGACCAGGGGCTGCTGCAGAGCCCCAGCATTTT. The rearrangement uses TRBV6-1 and TRBJ1-5; a weak D match, TRBD1 (6 bases). V was pared by 6 bases and J by 8 bases, with 17 bases between. The CDR3 runs to 14 residues. Germline V CDR1 and CDR2: MNHNS, SASEGT.

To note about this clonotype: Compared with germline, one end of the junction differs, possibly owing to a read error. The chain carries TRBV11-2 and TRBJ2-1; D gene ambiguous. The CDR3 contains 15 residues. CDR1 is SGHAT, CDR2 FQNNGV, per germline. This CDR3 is CASSLASYSYDEQFF. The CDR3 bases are TGTGCCAGCAGCTTAGCGAGCTACTCCTACGATGAGCAGTTCTTC.

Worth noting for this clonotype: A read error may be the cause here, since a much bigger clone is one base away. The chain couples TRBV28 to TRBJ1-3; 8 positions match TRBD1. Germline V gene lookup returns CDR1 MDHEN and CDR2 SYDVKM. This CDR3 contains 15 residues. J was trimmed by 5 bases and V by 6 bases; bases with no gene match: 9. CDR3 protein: CASRSGQGARNTIYF. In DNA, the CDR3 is TGTGCCAGCAGATCCGGACAGGGCGCTCGAAACACCATATATTTT. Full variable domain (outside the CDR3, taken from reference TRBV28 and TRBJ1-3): DVKVTQSSRYLVKRTGEKVFLECVQDMDHENMFWYRQDPGLGLRLIYFSYDVKMKEKGDIPEGYSVSREKKERFSLILESASTNQTSMYLCASRSGQGARNTIYFGEGSWLTVV.

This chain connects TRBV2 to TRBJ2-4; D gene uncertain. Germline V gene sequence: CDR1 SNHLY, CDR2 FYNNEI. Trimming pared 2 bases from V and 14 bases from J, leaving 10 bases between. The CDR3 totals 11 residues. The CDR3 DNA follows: TGTGCCAGCAGTGAATTGCAGCTTAAGTACTTC. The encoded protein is CASSELQLKYF.

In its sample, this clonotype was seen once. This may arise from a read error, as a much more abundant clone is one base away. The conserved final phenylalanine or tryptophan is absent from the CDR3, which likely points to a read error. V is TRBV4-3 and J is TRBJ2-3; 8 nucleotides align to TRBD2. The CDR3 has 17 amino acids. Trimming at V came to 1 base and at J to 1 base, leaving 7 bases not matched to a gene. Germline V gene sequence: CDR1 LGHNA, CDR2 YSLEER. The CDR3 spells CASSQGFDSGGTDTQYL. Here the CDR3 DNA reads TGCGCCAGCAGCCAAGGGTTCGATAGCGGGGGCACAGATACGCAGTATCTT.

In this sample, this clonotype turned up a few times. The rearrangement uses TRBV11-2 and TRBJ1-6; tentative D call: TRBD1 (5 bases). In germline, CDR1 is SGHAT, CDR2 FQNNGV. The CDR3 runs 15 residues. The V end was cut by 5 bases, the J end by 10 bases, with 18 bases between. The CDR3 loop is CASSPRRGVGSPLHF. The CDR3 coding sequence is TGTGCCAGCAGCCCCAGGAGAGGGGTTGGCTCACCCCTCCACTTT.

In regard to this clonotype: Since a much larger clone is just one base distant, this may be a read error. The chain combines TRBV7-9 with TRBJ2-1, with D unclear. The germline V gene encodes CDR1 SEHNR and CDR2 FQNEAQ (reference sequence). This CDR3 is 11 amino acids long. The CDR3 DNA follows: TGTGCCAGCAGCTGGTTCGATGAGCAGTCCTTC. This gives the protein CASSWFDEQSF.

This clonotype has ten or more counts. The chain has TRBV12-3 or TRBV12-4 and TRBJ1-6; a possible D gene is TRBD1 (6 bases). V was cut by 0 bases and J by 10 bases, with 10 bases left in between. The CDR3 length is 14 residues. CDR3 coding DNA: TGTGCCAGCAGTTTAGCGCTAAGGGGGTCACCCCTCCACTTT. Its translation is CASSLALRGSPLHF.

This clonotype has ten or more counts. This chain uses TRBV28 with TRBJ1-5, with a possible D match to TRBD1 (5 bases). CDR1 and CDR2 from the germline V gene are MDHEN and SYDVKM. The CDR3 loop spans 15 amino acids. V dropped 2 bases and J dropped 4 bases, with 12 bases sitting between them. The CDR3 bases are TGTGCCAGCAGTTTAGAACGGGGGGGGAATCAGCCCCAGCATTTT. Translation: CASSLERGGNQPQHF.

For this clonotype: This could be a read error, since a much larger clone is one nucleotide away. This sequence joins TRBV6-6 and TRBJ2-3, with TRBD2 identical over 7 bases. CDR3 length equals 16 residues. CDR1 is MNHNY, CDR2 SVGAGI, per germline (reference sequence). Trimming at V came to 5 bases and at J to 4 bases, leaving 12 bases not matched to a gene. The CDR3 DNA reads TGTGCCAGCAGTCCGACCCGGGACTACCAGGCAGATACGCAGTATTTT. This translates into CASSPTRDYQADTQYF.

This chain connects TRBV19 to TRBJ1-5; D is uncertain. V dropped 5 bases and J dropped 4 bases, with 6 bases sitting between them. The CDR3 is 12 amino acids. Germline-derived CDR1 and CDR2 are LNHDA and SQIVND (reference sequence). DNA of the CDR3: TGTGCCAGTAGTGTCGGGAATCAGCCCCAGCATTTT. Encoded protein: CASSVGNQPQHF.

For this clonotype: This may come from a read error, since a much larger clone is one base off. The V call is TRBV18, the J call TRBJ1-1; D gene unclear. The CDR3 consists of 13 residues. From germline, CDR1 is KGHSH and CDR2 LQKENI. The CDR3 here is CASSPTKEAEAYF. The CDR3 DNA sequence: TGTGCCAGCTCACCGACAAAGGAGGCTGAAGCTTACTTT.

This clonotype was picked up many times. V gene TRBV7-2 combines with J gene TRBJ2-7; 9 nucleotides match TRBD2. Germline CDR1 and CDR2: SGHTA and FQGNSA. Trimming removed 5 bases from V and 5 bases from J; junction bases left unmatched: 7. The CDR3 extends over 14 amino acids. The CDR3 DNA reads TGTGCCAGCAGCCCGGGACTAGCCCACAACGAGCAGTACTTC. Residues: CASSPGLAHNEQYF.

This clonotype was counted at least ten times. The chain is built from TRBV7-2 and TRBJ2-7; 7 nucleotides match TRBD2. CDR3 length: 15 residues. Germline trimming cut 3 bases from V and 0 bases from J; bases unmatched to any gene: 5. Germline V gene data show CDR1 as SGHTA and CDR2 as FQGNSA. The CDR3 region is CASSFPSGVSYEQYF. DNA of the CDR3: TGTGCCAGCAGCTTCCCTAGCGGAGTCTCCTACGAGCAGTACTTC.

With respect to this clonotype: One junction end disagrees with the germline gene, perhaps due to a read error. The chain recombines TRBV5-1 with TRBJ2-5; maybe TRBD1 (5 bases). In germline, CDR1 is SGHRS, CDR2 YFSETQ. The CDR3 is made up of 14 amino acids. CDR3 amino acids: CAGSLGGAEETQYF. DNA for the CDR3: TGCGCCGGCAGCTTGGGTGGGGCGGAAGAGACCCAGTACTTC.

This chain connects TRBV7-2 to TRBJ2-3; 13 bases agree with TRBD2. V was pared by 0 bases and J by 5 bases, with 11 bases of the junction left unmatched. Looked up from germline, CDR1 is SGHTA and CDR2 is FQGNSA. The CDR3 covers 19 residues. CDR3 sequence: CASSLAPTSGGAGQDTQYF. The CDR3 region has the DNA TGTGCCAGCAGCTTAGCGCCCACTAGCGGGGGGGCAGGGCAAGATACGCAGTATTTT.

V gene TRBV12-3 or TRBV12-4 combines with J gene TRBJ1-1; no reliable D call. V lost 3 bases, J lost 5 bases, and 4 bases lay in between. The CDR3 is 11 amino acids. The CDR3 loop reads CASSFVTEAFF. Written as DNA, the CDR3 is TGTGCCAGCAGTTTTGTTACTGAAGCTTTCTTT.